The table lists the clone carrying this T cell receptor (beta chain) with many counts. Its antigen is currently unknown. It was RNA transcripts that yielded the amplified TCR beta CDR3 regions. Researchers ran a first-round RT-PCR on the TCR CDR3 using the HTBI primer set. TCRdb independently ran MiXCR on the multiplex PCR reads; one entry per CDR3 protein. The data contain about 600,000 distinct CDR3 sequences, 14% of them singletons. The sample comes from a study of T cells in Graves' hyperthyroidism and ophthalmopathy. Overall study context: Peripheral blood samples were taken at initial diagnosis, prior to any treatment. Study-level findings and limits: The model predicted ophthalmopathy a median 6.5 months before onset.

CDR3 length: 17 residues. Looked up from germline, CDR1 is MDHEN and CDR2 is SYDVKM. V lost 3 bases and J lost 0, with 14 bases in between. What was sequenced was blood. This rearrangement joins TRBV28 to TRBJ1-4; D possibly corresponds to TRBD1 (5 bases). The clonotype comes from a woman under 30 with Graves' ophthalmopathy. CDR3 coding DNA: TGTGCCAGCAGTTTCGCTGGGGGTCCCACAACTAATGAAAAACTGTTTTTT. Translation gives CASSFAGGPTTNEKLFF.